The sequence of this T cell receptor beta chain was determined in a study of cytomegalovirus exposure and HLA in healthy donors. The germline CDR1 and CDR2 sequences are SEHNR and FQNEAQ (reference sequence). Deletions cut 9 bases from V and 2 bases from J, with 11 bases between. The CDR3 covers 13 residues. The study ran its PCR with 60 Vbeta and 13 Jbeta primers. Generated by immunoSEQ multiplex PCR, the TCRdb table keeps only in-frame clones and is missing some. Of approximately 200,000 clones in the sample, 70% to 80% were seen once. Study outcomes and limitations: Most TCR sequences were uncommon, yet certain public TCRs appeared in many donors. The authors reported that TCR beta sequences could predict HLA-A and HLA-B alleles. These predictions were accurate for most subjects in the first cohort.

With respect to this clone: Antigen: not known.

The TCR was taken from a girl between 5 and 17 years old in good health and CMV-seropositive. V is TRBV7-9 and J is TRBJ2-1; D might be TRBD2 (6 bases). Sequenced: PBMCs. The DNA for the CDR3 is TGTGCCAGGGAGGGGCCTACCTACAATGAGCAGTTCTTC. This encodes CAREGPTYNEQFF.